This T cell receptor beta chain was sequenced in a study of tumor-infiltrating lymphocytes in primary liver carcinoma (dated 2017 in TCRdb). Context from the whole study: Hepatocellular carcinoma (four) or combined HCC and intrahepatic cholangiocarcinoma (one) was present in the five patients, who were three men and two women aged 30 to 69 years. The five patients had tumors staged T1-T3 N0M0, with maximum diameters ranging from about 4.2 to 11 cm. High reproducibility was observed for the technical replicate repertoires, with mean shared-clone rates approximately 0.9 and correlation coefficients above 0.95. TCRbeta repertoire sequencing covered approximately 35 specimens from 5 patients: roughly 25 tumor regions, 5 adjacent noncancerous liver tissues and 5 peripheral blood samples. For each liver tumor, the study sampled five regions along with adjacent normal tissue and blood, and applied TCRbeta repertoire sequencing, expression microarrays and whole-exome sequencing. Samples yielded roughly 3.5 to 8 million productive TCRbeta reads; read depth did not differ significantly between tissue types.

TCRbeta-specific cDNA was reverse-transcribed from 500 to 550 ng total RNA using a constant-region primer and ProtoScript II reverse transcriptase. TCRbeta libraries were built with three nested multiplex PCR rounds, a slightly modified ARM-PCR procedure. Each of the first two PCR rounds ran for nine to ten cycles and used multiplex TRBV1-TRBV30 forward primers together with a Cbeta reverse primer. Sample barcodes and Illumina adapters were added in a final 25-cycle PCR using Deep VentR polymerase. Before sequencing, amplicons of 200-500 bp were gel-purified using a QIAquick gel extraction kit. An Illumina HiSeq 2500 was used to sequence the TCRbeta amplicons with 250-bp paired-end reads. The authors' analysis ran thus. Quality trimming of reads was performed with Trimmomatic v0.33, and paired reads were merged with FLASH v1.2.11 so that full CDR3 sequences could be recovered. MiGEC v1.2.1b assigned V, D and J germline segments to the rearranged TCRbeta sequences. VDJtools v1.0.0 computed clonotype statistics and Shannon-Wiener diversity indices. Except for diversity analysis, only the 250 most abundant clonotypes of each sample were used in subsequent analyses to reduce sampling bias. TCRdb reprocessed the public reads (quality trimming at Q25 with fastp, clone calling with MiXCR) and kept in-frame beta chains. Each entry is one CDR3 protein sequence, shown with its most common DNA and genes. These V and J calls derive from TCRdb rather than the authors' analysis. The sample yields roughly 86,000 distinct CDR3 sequences; approximately 68% were counted once. The top ten hold around 25% of the sample.

Of note for this clonotype: Its target antigen remains unknown. The junction does not match germline at one end; this may be a read error.

Study-wide conclusions, independent of this receptor: Because sequencing covered only the TCR beta chain and unpaired alpha chains were not captured, true repertoire diversity is likely underestimated. Compared with blood, tumors had a significantly larger share of the repertoire taken up by the top 250 clones (p = 0.039). Consistent with antigen-driven expansion, pairs of tumor regions showed higher repertoire overlap (mean roughly 36%) than either tumor-adjacent pairs (around 17%) or tumor-blood pairs (around 14%). Only four or five patients were included in the study, and the authors note that the findings should be validated in a larger study. Because the samples were bulk and unsorted, CD4+ and CD8+ T cell repertoires could not be compared.

Total RNA and DNA were co-extracted without cell sorting from approximately 20-30 mg of bulk tissue using the AllPrep DNA/RNA mini kit. Between late 2015 and early 2016, about 5 patients in China with histopathologically diagnosed primary liver carcinoma had their tumors surgically resected. At the time of sampling, the patients were treatment-naive and had chronic HBV infection. Fresh tumor and adjacent tissue pieces were bisected, with one half stored in RNAlater at -80 degrees C and the other half sent for histology. The germline V gene encodes CDR1 WSHSY and CDR2 SAAADI. The CDR3 sequence holds 15 residues, the cysteine and phenylalanine included. The CDR3 DNA has 45 bases and is translated from base 1.

Source material: tumor-adjacent normal liver tissue. This receptor chain uses TRBV10-2 and TRBJ2-5; 8 central nucleotides agree with TRBD1. This TCR was sampled from a man aged 40-49 years with primary liver carcinoma and hepatitis B virus infection. The CDR3 region: CVSSESDRGGETLYF. Read as DNA, the sequence is TGCGTCAGCAGCGAGTCAGACAGGGGAGGAGAGACCCTGTACTTC.